Listed below are T cell receptor beta chains from one sample, sequenced in a study of CD8+ T cells in alopecia areata. Here immunoSEQ multiplex PCR was the method, and the copy in TCRdb shows in-frame clones only, minus some. The sample carries some 170,000 clones, about 72% recorded once. The sample was CD8+ T cells sorted from blood, taken at week 0. The receptors were gathered from a human donor with alopecia areata. CDR3s include the opening cysteine and the closing phenylalanine or tryptophan. The D gene is left open where the match is weak. Some rows mark clone size as missing; the rest say once, few, many or name a class of expanded clone.

clone size	V gene	J gene	D gene	CDR3 protein	CDR3 DNA
-	TRBV19	TRBJ1-2	-	CASRHGGYTF	TGTGCCAGCCGCCATGGTGGCTACACCTTC
-	TRBV29-1	TRBJ2-6	-	CSVRIGGTGANVLTF	TGCAGCGTTAGAATCGGAGGTACTGGGGCCAACGTCCTGACTTTC
-	TRBV7-8	TRBJ2-3	-	CASSLGWGTDTQYF	TGTGCCAGCAGCTTAGGTTGGGGCACAGATACGCAGTATTTT
-	TRBV7-9	TRBJ2-7	TRBD2	CASSLGGLVYEQYF	TGTGCCAGCAGCTTAGGGGGACTAGTCTACGAGCAGTACTTC
-	TRBV29-1	TRBJ2-7	TRBD1	CSVVAGQGPTYEQYF	TGCAGCGTTGTCGCGGGACAGGGACCGACCTACGAGCAGTACTTC
-	TRBV9	TRBJ1-2	-	CASSVEGYGYTF	TGTGCCAGCAGCGTAGAAGGCTATGGCTACACCTTC
few	TRBV29-1	TRBJ2-7	-	CSVEEGVGFSYEQYF	TGCAGCGTTGAAGAGGGTGTAGGTTTTTCCTACGAGCAGTACTTC
-	TRBV23-1	TRBJ1-1	TRBD1	CASPRPGQGLQAFF	TGCGCCAGTCCCCGGCCGGGACAGGGGCTCCAAGCTTTCTTT
-	TRBV30	TRBJ1-4	-	CAWSPGPATNEKLFF	TGTGCCTGGAGTCCAGGGCCTGCAACTAATGAAAAACTGTTTTTT
-	TRBV5-1	TRBJ1-5	-	CASATLWGNQPQHF	TGCGCCAGCGCCACACTCTGGGGCAATCAGCCCCAGCATTTT
-	TRBV29-1	TRBJ2-5	TRBD1	CSVDRTGRMGETQYF	TGCAGCGTTGACCGGACAGGGAGGATGGGAGAGACCCAGTACTTC
-	TRBV29-1	TRBJ2-7	-	CSVVTSDEQYF	TGCAGCGTTGTAACGTCTGACGAGCAGTACTTC
-	TRBV5-4	TRBJ1-1	-	CASSWGGGTEAFF	TGTGCCAGCAGCTGGGGGGGAGGAACTGAAGCTTTCTTT
few	TRBV5-6	TRBJ1-1	-	CASSQSLAGGIF	TGTGCCAGCAGCCAGTCCCTGGCGGGTGGGATCTTT
-	TRBV13	TRBJ2-5	-	CASSQRDLQETQYF	TGTGCCAGCAGCCAACGGGACTTACAAGAGACCCAGTACTTC
-	TRBV9	TRBJ2-5	-	CASSGDGLPQETQYF	TGTGCCAGCAGCGGGGACGGGCTCCCCCAAGAGACCCAGTACTTC
few	TRBV5-4	TRBJ2-2	-	CASSLPVHTGELFF	TGTGCCAGCAGCTTACCCGTACACACCGGGGAGCTGTTTTTT
-	TRBV29-1	TRBJ1-2	-	CSVVGSNYGYTF	TGCAGCGTTGTCGGCAGCAACTATGGCTACACCTTC
-	TRBV4-1	TRBJ2-5	-	CASSQARSETQYF	TGCGCCAGCAGCCAAGCGCGATCGGAGACCCAGTACTTC
-	TRBV19	TRBJ1-1	-	CASSINKNTEAFF	TGTGCCAGTAGTATTAATAAGAACACTGAAGCTTTCTTT
-	TRBV25-1	TRBJ1-1	TRBD1	CASSWTGRTEAFF	TGTGCCAGCAGTTGGACAGGAAGGACTGAAGCTTTCTTT
-	TRBV11-2	TRBJ1-4	TRBD1	CASSLVSDRGLSNEKLFF	TGTGCCAGCAGCTTAGTTTCGGACAGGGGGCTTAGTAATGAAAAACTGTTTTTT
-	TRBV11-3	TRBJ2-7	-	CASSLGSEQYF	TGTGCCAGCAGCTTAGGTAGCGAGCAGTACTTC
-	TRBV12-5	TRBJ2-1	TRBD1	CASELRGSSYNEQFF	TGTGCTAGTGAACTCAGGGGGAGCTCCTACAATGAGCAGTTCTTC
few	TRBV13	TRBJ2-2	TRBD1	CASSLGGTGGRTGELFF	TGTGCCAGCAGCTTAGGAGGGACAGGGGGCCGGACCGGGGAGCTGTTTTTT
-	TRBV5-1	TRBJ2-5	-	CASSTVEQETQYF	TGCGCCAGCAGCACTGTCGAGCAAGAGACCCAGTACTTC
few	TRBV29-1	TRBJ2-1	TRBD1	CSGRQGGLNEQFF	TGCAGCGGACGACAGGGGGGCCTCAATGAGCAGTTCTTC
-	TRBV9	TRBJ1-6	-	CASSVGREIMSYNSPLHF	TGTGCCAGCAGCGTGGGCAGGGAAATTATGTCCTATAATTCACCCCTCCACTTT
-	TRBV5-6	TRBJ1-5	-	CASSIGTYSNQPQHF	TGTGCCAGCAGCATCGGGACTTATAGCAATCAGCCCCAGCATTTT
-	TRBV13	TRBJ2-2	TRBD1	CASTGQGANGELFF	TGTGCCAGCACCGGACAGGGAGCAAACGGGGAGCTGTTTTTT
-	TRBV27	TRBJ2-5	TRBD2	CASSLTRGTSGGRETQYF	TGTGCCAGCAGTTTGACCCGGGGGACTAGCGGGGGGCGTGAGACCCAGTACTTC
-	TRBV7-9	TRBJ2-1	-	CASRESYNEQFF	TGTGCCAGCAGGGAGAGCTACAATGAGCAGTTCTTC
-	TRBV29-1	TRBJ2-7	-	CSAGGDGAYEQYF	TGCAGCGCCGGGGGAGATGGAGCCTACGAGCAGTACTTC
-	TRBV7-9	TRBJ2-3	-	CASSFRDTQYF	TGTGCCAGCAGCTTCAGAGATACGCAGTATTTT
few	TRBV29-1	TRBJ2-6	-	CSVQGPGANVLTF	TGCAGCGTCCAGGGGCCTGGGGCCAACGTCCTGACTTTC
-	TRBV10-3	TRBJ2-7	-	CAISEDRLYEQYF	TGTGCCATCAGTGAGGACAGATTATACGAGCAGTACTTC
-	TRBV27	TRBJ1-2	TRBD1	CASSPDRGPWGYTF	TGTGCCAGCAGTCCTGACAGGGGCCCTTGGGGCTACACCTTC
-	TRBV5-4	TRBJ2-2	-	CASSLDGELFF	TGTGCCAGCAGCTTGGACGGGGAGCTGTTTTTT
-	TRBV5-6	TRBJ1-1	TRBD1	CASSLGQGGGTEAFF	TGTGCCAGCAGCCTAGGACAGGGCGGCGGCACTGAAGCTTTCTTT
once	TRBV6-5	TRBJ1-1	-	CASRVLVSSNTEAFF	TGTGCCAGCAGGGTTTTGGTGTCCTCGAACACTGAAGCTTTCTTT
-	TRBV4-1	TRBJ2-7	-	CASSQDQSSGYEQYF	TGCGCCAGCAGCCAAGATCAGAGCTCGGGCTACGAGCAGTACTTC
once	TRBV10-3	TRBJ2-3	TRBD2	CAIREPSGGDTDTQYF	TGTGCCATCAGAGAACCTAGCGGGGGGGACACAGATACGCAGTATTTT